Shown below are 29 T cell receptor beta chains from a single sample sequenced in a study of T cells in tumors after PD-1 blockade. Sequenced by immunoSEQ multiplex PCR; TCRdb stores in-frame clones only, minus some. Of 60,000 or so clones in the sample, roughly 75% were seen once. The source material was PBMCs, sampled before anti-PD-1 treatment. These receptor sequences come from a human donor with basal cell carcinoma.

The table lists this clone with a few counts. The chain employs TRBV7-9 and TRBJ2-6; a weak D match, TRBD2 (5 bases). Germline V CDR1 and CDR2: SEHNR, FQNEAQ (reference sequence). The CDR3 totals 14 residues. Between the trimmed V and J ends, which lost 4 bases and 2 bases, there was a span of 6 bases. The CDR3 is CASSSGTGANVLTF. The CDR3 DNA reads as TGTGCCAGCAGCTCCGGGACTGGGGCCAACGTCCTGACTTTC.

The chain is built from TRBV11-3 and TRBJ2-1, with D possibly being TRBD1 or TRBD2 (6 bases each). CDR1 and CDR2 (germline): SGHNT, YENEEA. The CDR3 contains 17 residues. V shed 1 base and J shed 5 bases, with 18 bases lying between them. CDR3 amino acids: CASSLVFTGAENNEQFF. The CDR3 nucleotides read TGTGCCAGCAGCTTAGTGTTCACGGGGGCCGAGAACAATGAGCAGTTCTTC.

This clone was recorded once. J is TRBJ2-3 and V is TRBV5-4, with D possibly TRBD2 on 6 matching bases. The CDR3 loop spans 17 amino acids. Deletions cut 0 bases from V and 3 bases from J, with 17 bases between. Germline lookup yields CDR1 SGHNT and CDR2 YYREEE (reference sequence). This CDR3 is CASSLGDGGVGTDTQYF. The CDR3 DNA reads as TGTGCCAGCAGCTTGGGGGATGGAGGGGTAGGGACAGATACGCAGTATTTT.

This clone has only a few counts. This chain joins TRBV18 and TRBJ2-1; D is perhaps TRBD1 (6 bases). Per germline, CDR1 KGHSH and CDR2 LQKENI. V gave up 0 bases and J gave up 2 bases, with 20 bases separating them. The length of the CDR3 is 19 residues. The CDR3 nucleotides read TGTGCCAGCTCACCACCGGTGGATCTGGACAGAGATACCTACAATGAGCAGTTCTTC. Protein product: CASSPPVDLDRDTYNEQFF.

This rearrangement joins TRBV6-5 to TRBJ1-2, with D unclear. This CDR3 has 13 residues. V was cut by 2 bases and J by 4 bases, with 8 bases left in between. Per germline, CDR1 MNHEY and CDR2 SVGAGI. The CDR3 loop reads CASSYDSGYGYTF. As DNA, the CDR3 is TGTGCCAGCAGTTACGACTCGGGCTATGGCTACACCTTC.

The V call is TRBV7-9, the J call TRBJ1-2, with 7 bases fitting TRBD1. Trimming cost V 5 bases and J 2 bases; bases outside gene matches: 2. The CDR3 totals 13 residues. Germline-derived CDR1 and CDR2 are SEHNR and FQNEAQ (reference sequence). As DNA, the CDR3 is TGTGCCAGCAGCCCGGGACAGAACTATGGCTACACCTTC. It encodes CASSPGQNYGYTF.

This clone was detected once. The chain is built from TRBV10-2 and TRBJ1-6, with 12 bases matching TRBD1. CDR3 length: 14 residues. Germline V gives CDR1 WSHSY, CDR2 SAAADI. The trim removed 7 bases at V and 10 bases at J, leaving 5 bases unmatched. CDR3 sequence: CASTPGQGASPLHF. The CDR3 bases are TGCGCCAGCACCCCGGGACAGGGGGCGTCACCCCTCCACTTT.

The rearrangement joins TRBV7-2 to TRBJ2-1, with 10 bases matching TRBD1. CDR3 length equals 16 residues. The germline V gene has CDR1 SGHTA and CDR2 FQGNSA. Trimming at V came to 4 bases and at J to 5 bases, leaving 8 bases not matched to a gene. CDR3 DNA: TGTGCCAGCAGCTCGACAGGGGGCGTAAGGAACAATGAGCAGTTCTTC. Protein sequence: CASSSTGGVRNNEQFF.

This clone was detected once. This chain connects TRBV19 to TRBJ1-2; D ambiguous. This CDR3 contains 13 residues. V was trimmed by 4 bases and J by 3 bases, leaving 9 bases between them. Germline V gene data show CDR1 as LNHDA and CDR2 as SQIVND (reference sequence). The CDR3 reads CASSRGTDYGYTF. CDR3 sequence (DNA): TGTGCCAGTAGTAGAGGAACAGACTATGGCTACACCTTC.

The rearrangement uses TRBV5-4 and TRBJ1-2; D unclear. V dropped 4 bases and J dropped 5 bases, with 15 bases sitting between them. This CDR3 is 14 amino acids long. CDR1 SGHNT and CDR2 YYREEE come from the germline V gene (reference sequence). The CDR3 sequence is CASSPGRESYGYTF. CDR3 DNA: TGTGCCAGCAGCCCCGGGAGGGAGTCTTATGGCTACACCTTC.

CDR3 loop: CASSMTDSYNEQFF. In DNA form, the CDR3 reads TGTGCCAGCAGCATGACCGATTCCTACAATGAGCAGTTCTTC. J is TRBJ2-1 and V is TRBV6-6, with D hard to call. The CDR3 length is 14 residues. V lost 6 bases and J 1 base, leaving 10 bases between the germline ends. Per germline, CDR1 MNHNY and CDR2 SVGAGI (reference sequence).

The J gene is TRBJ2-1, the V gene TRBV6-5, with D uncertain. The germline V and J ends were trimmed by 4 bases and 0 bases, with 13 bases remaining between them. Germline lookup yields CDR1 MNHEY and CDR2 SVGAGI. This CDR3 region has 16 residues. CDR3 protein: CASSFRQFSSYNEQFF. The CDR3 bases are TGTGCCAGCAGTTTCCGACAATTTAGCTCCTACAATGAGCAGTTCTTC.

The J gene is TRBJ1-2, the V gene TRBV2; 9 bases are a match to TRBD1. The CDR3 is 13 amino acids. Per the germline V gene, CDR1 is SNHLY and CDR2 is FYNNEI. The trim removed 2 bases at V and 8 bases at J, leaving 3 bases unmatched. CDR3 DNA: TGTGCCAGCAGTGAAACACAGGGGGCAGGCTACACCTTC. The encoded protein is CASSETQGAGYTF. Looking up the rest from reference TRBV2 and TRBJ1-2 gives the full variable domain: EPEVTQTPSHQVTQMGQEVILRCVPISNHLYFYWYRQILGQKVEFLVSFYNNEISEKSEIFDDQFSVERPDGSNFTLKIRSTKLEDSAMYFCASSETQGAGYTFGSGTRLTVV.

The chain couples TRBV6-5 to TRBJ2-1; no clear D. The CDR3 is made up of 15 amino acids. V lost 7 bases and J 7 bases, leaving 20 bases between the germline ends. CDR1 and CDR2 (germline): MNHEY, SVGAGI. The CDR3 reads CASTKAGGSQNEQFF. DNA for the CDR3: TGTGCCAGCACCAAAGCTGGTGGTAGTCAGAATGAGCAGTTCTTC.

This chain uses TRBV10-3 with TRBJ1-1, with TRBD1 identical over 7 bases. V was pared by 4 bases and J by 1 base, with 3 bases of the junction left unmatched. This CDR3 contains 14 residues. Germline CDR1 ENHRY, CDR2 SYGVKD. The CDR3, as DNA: TGTGCCATCAGTGCGGGACAGTCGAACACTGAAGCTTTCTTT. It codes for CAISAGQSNTEAFF.

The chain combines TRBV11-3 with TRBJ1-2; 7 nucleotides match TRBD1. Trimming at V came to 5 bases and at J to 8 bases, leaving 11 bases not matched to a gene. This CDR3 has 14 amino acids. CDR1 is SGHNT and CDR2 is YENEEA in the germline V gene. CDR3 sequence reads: CASSASTGLGGYTF. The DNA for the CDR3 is TGTGCCAGCAGCGCCTCGACAGGGTTGGGCGGCTACACCTTC.

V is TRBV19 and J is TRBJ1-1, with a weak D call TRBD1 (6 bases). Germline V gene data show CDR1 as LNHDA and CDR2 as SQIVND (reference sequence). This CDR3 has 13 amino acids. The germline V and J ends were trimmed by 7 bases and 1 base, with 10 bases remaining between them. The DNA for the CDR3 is TGTGCCAGTACTCAGACAGGGAACACTGAAGCTTTCTTT. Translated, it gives CASTQTGNTEAFF.

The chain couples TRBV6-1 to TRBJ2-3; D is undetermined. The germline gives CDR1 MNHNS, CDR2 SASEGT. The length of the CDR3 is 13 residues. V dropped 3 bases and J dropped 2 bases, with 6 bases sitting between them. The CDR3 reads CASSDGLTDTQYF. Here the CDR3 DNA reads TGTGCCAGCAGTGACGGGCTCACAGATACGCAGTATTTT.

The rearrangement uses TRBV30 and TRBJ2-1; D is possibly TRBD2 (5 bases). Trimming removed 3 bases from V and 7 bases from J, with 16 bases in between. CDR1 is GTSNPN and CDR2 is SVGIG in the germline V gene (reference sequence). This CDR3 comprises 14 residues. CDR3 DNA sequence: TGTGCCTGGAGCTCCGGGGTGAGGGCTAATGAGCAGTTCTTC. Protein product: CAWSSGVRANEQFF.

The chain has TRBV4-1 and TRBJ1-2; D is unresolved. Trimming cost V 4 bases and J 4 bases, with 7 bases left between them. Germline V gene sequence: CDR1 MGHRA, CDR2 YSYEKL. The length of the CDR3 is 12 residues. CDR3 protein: CASSRPAYGYTF. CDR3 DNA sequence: TGCGCCAGCAGCCGCCCGGCCTATGGCTACACCTTC.

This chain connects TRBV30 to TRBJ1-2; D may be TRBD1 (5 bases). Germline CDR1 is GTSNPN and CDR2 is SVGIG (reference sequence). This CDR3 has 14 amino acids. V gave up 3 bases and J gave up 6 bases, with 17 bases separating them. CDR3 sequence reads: CAWSRTARGDGYTF. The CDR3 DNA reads TGTGCCTGGAGCAGGACGGCCCGGGGGGATGGCTACACCTTC.

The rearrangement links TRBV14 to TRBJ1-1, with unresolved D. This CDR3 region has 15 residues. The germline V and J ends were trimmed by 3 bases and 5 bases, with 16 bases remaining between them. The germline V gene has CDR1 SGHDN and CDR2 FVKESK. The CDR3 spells CASSQIGNSLTEAFF. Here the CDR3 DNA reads TGTGCCAGCAGCCAGATTGGGAACAGCCTAACTGAAGCTTTCTTT.

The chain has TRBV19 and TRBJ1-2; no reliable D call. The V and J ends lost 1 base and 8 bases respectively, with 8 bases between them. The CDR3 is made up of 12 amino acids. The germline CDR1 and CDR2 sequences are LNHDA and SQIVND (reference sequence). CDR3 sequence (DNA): TGTGCCAGTAGTATAGTTGGGTACGGCTACACCTTC. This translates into CASSIVGYGYTF.

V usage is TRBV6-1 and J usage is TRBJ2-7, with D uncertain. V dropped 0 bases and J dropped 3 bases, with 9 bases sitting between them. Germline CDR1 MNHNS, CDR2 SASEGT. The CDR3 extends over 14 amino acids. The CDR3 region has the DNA TGTGCCAGCAGTGAAGCGTTGCAGGACTACGAGCAGTACTTC. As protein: CASSEALQDYEQYF.

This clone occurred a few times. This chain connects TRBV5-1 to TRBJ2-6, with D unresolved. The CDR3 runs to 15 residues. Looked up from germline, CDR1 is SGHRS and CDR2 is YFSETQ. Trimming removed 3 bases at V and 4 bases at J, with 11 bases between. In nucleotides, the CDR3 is TGCGCCAGCAGCTCGGAAGTGTCGGGGGCCAACGTCCTGACTTTC. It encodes CASSSEVSGANVLTF.

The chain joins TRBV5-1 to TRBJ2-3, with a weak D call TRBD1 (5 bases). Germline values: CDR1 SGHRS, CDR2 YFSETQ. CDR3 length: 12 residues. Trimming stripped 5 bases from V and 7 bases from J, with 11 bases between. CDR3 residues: CASRYDSYTQYF. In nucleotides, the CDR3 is TGCGCCAGCAGGTACGACAGTTATACGCAGTATTTT.

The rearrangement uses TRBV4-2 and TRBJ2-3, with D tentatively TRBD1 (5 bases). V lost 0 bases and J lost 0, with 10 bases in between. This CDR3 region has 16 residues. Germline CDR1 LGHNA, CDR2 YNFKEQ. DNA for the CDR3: TGTGCCAGCAGCCAAGAAGGGGCCCCTAGCACAGATACGCAGTATTTT. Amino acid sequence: CASSQEGAPSTDTQYF.

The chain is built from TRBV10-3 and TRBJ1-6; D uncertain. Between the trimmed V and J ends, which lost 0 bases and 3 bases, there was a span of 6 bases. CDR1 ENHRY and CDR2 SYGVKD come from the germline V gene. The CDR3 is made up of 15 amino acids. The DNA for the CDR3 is TGTGCCATCAGTGAGTCGCAGCTCTATAATTCACCCCTCCACTTT. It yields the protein CAISESQLYNSPLHF.

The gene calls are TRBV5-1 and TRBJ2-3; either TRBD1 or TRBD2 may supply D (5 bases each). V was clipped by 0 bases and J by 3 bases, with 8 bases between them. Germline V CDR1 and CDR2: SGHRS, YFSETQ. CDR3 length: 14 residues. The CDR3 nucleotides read TGCGCCAGCAGCTTGGGGGGGACGACAGATACGCAGTATTTT. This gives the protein CASSLGGTTDTQYF.